These T cell receptor beta chains were read from a single sample in a study of T-cell reconstitution after alpha-beta-depleted transplantation in children. TCRdb re-derived calls from the PCR reads in MiXCR, one entry per CDR3 protein. The table lists hundreds of thousands of distinct CDR3 sequences, about 9.5% of them singletons. The input for sequencing was PBMCs, taken before TCRalphabeta/CD19-depleted stem cell transplant. These receptors were collected from a boy under three years old with acute myeloid leukemia, due to receive a stem cell transplant. The CDR3 runs from the conserved cysteine through the conserved F or W. A D gene is named only where the DNA matches it firmly. Expanded clones get a size class; other rows say once, few or many, or leave the size out.

v_call	j_call	clone_size	d_call	cdr3_aa	cdr3_nt
TRBV6-6	TRBJ2-7	many	NA	CASSWGRDYEQYF	TGTGCCAGCAGTTGGGGCAGGGACTACGAGCAGTACTTC
TRBV7-2	TRBJ2-5	many	NA	CASSLEMGRPLGTQYF	TGTGCCAGCAGCTTAGAGATGGGCCGTCCCCTAGGGACCCAGTACTTC
TRBV6-5	TRBJ1-1	many	NA	CASTRGAEAFF	TGTGCCAGCACTCGAGGTGCTGAAGCTTTCTTT
TRBV5-1	TRBJ2-1	many	NA	CASSHLDSLNNEQFF	TGCGCCAGCAGCCATCTGGACAGCCTGAACAATGAGCAGTTCTTC
TRBV24-1	TRBJ2-2	many	NA	CATSVGSVPTGELFF	TGTGCCACCAGTGTAGGGAGCGTTCCTACCGGGGAGCTGTTTTTT
TRBV12-3/TRBV12-4	TRBJ2-7	many	NA	CASSDRTVQGHEQYF	TGTGCCAGCAGTGACCGGACAGTGCAGGGCCACGAGCAGTACTTC
TRBV28	TRBJ2-7	many	NA	CASSFKRHYEQYF	TGTGCCAGCAGTTTTAAGCGACACTACGAGCAGTACTTC
TRBV29-1	TRBJ1-1	many	NA	CSVAGVLNTEAFF	TGCAGCGTCGCCGGGGTTCTGAACACTGAAGCTTTCTTT
TRBV7-2	TRBJ2-5	few	TRBD2	CASIPGSLAGGQETQYF	TGTGCCAGCATCCCCGGTAGCCTAGCGGGGGGGCAAGAGACCCAGTACTTC
TRBV20-1	TRBJ2-3	many	NA	CSARGWGVSTDTQYF	TGCAGTGCTAGAGGATGGGGGGTTAGCACAGATACGCAGTATTTT
TRBV12-3/TRBV12-4	TRBJ2-7	many	TRBD1	CASSLGTGVFEQYF	TGTGCCAGCAGTCTCGGGACAGGGGTGTTCGAGCAGTACTTC
TRBV10-3	TRBJ2-1	many	NA	CAIRAESSYNEQFF	TGTGCCATCAGGGCGGAAAGCTCCTACAATGAGCAGTTCTTC
TRBV7-9	TRBJ2-7	NA	TRBD1	CASSLVKQGALDEQYF	TGTGCCAGCAGCTTAGTAAAGCAGGGGGCTCTGGACGAGCAGTACTTC
TRBV5-6	TRBJ2-7	many	NA	CASSFPGEAYEQYF	TGTGCCAGCAGCTTCCCAGGGGAAGCCTACGAGCAGTACTTC
TRBV20-1	TRBJ1-1	many	TRBD1	CSARAWRDSAVRAFF	TGCAGTGCTAGAGCATGGCGGGACAGCGCAGTTCGAGCTTTCTTT
TRBV6-6	TRBJ1-2	many	NA	CASMLLGGANGYTF	TGTGCCAGCATGTTACTGGGGGGGGCGAATGGCTACACCTTC
TRBV27	TRBJ2-5	many	NA	CASTPGPPQETQYF	TGTGCCAGCACCCCAGGTCCTCCCCAAGAGACCCAGTACTTC
TRBV24-1	TRBJ2-3	few	TRBD1	CATGTGRATDTQYF	TGTGCCACTGGGACAGGGCGAGCGACAGATACGCAGTATTTT
TRBV5-1	TRBJ2-5	many	NA	CASSVLGGAQETQYF	TGCGCCAGCAGCGTCCTCGGGGGAGCACAAGAGACCCAGTACTTC
TRBV6-5	TRBJ2-7	NA	NA	CASRMGLFSYEQYF	TGTGCCAGCAGAATGGGCCTCTTCTCTTACGAGCAGTACTTC
TRBV7-9	TRBJ1-1	NA	TRBD1	CASSLYRDSLEAFF	TGTGCCAGCAGCTTGTACCGGGACAGCCTTGAAGCTTTCTTT
TRBV4-3	TRBJ2-3	many	NA	CASSHVLGTRTQYF	TGCGCCAGCAGCCACGTCCTTGGGACTCGTACGCAGTATTTT
TRBV7-2	TRBJ1-2	few	NA	CASSLNNYGYTF	TGTGCCAGCAGCCTCAATAACTATGGCTACACCTTC
TRBV5-1	TRBJ1-2	many	NA	CASSSLGADYGYTF	TGCGCCAGCAGCAGCCTGGGGGCTGACTATGGCTACACCTTC